This entry lists 28 T cell receptor beta chains sequenced from one sample in a study of control samples from healthy donors and cancer patients. Assay used: immunoSEQ multiplex PCR; TCRdb lists only in-frame clones, some missing. The sample has roughly 59,000 clones, 92% seen once. The source material was PBMCs. The receptors were gathered from a man aged 35 to 55 with colorectal cancer.

This clone is a singleton in its sample. V gene TRBV5-4 combines with J gene TRBJ2-5; the match to TRBD2 covers 12 bases. After removal of 4 bases from V and 5 bases from J, the junction contained 6 bases not matched to a gene. The germline CDR1 and CDR2 sequences are SGHNT and YYREEE (reference sequence). This CDR3 has 15 amino acids. CDR3 DNA sequence: TGTGCCAGCAGCCAGACTAGCGGGGGATGGGAGACCCAGTACTTC. Residues: CASSQTSGGWETQYF.

The chain combines TRBV9 with TRBJ2-1; D might be TRBD1 (5 bases). CDR1 SGDLS and CDR2 YYNGEE come from the germline V gene. This CDR3 has 17 amino acids. V was clipped by 6 bases and J by 0 bases, with 19 bases between them. DNA of the CDR3: TGTGCCAGCAACCAATCGCCAGGGCGGAGCTCCTACAATGAGCAGTTCTTC. This sequence encodes CASNQSPGRSSYNEQFF.

The chain combines TRBV27 with TRBJ2-7; tentatively, D is TRBD1 or TRBD2 (5 bases each). Trimming removed 2 bases at V and 0 bases at J, with 14 bases between. Germline values: CDR1 MNHEY, CDR2 SMNVEV (reference sequence). The CDR3 extends over 16 amino acids. The CDR3 sequence: CASSLMGRSSSYEQYF. DNA of the CDR3: TGTGCCAGCAGTTTAATGGGACGGTCGAGCTCCTACGAGCAGTACTTC.

V usage is TRBV6-5 and J usage is TRBJ2-2; D is undetermined. Germline CDR1 and CDR2: MNHEY and SVGAGI. This CDR3 comprises 14 residues. The V gene lost 5 bases and the J gene lost 1 base, with 8 bases spanning the gap. The CDR3 loop is CASSRTGNTGELFF. Written as DNA, the CDR3 is TGTGCCAGCAGTCGGACGGGGAACACCGGGGAGCTGTTTTTT.

V is TRBV5-4 and J is TRBJ2-4, with D perhaps given as TRBD1 or TRBD2 (5 bases each). Per germline, CDR1 SGHNT and CDR2 YYREEE (reference sequence). This CDR3 spans 14 amino acids. V was pared by 2 bases and J by 7 bases, with 13 bases between. The CDR3 region has the DNA TGTGCCAGCAGCTTTCCGGGGACGACCAACATTCAGTACTTC. Translation gives CASSFPGTTNIQYF.

The chain couples TRBV7-3 to TRBJ1-3; no clear D. The V end was cut by 4 bases, the J end by 0 bases, with 7 bases between. Germline CDR1 and CDR2: SGHTA and FQGTGA. This CDR3 has 14 amino acids. The CDR3 reads CASSSQSSGNTIYF. CDR3 nucleotide sequence: TGTGCCAGCAGCTCCCAATCCTCTGGAAACACCATATATTTT.

The count of this clone is one. V and J are TRBV6-6 and TRBJ2-5; 8 bases agree with TRBD2. The CDR3 consists of 14 residues. The junction had 4 bases not matched to a gene; V was cut back by 3 bases and J by 4 bases. From germline, CDR1 is MNHNY and CDR2 SVGAGI (reference sequence). CDR3 sequence: CASSYRGGPETQYF. In DNA form, the CDR3 reads TGTGCCAGCAGTTATCGGGGGGGTCCAGAGACCCAGTACTTC.

The J gene is TRBJ2-1, the V gene TRBV14; possibly TRBD1 for D (6 bases). V lost 5 bases and J lost 4, with 9 bases in between. Germline CDR1 reads SGHDN; CDR2 reads FVKESK. The CDR3 has 13 amino acids. The CDR3 loop reads CASSSQGYNEQFF. CDR3 nucleotides: TGTGCCAGCAGCTCCCAGGGGTACAATGAGCAGTTCTTC. The whole variable domain, filled in from reference TRBV14 and TRBJ2-1, reads EAGVTQFPSHSVIEKGQTVTLRCDPISGHDNLYWYRRVMGKEIKFLLHFVKESKQDESGMPNNRFLAERTGGTYSTLKVQPAELEDSGVYFCASSSQGYNEQFFGPGTRLTVL.

The genes are TRBV29-1 and TRBJ2-7; TRBD1 aligns across 9 bases. Germline assignment: CDR1 SQVTM and CDR2 ANQGSEA. The CDR3 sequence is 14 residues long. V shed 7 bases, J shed 0 bases, and the junction held 7 bases outside the gene matches. The CDR3 here is CSARGTGSSYEQYF. For the CDR3, the DNA is TGCAGCGCCAGAGGGACAGGGAGCTCCTACGAGCAGTACTTC.

The rearrangement links TRBV5-6 to TRBJ1-2; no reliable D call. CDR1 and CDR2 from the germline V gene are SGHDT and YYEEEE. Trimming cost V 2 bases and J 10 bases, with 18 bases left between them. There are 14 residues in the CDR3. The CDR3 nucleotides are TGTGCCAGCAGCTTCCGTTCAAGTCTTCCGGCCTACACCTTC. Encoded protein: CASSFRSSLPAYTF.

This sequence joins TRBV5-1 and TRBJ2-5, with no clear D. The CDR3 covers 13 residues. Trimming took 4 bases from V and 1 from J, leaving 8 bases between them. The germline gives CDR1 SGHRS, CDR2 YFSETQ. Written as DNA, the CDR3 is TGCGCCAGCAGCGCCCGGACCCAAGAGACCCAGTACTTC. It yields the protein CASSARTQETQYF.

Turning to this clone: The junction shows a germline mismatch at one end, possibly a read error. The genes are TRBV30 and TRBJ2-3; D ambiguous. Germline V gives CDR1 GTSNPN, CDR2 SVGIG (reference sequence). The CDR3 consists of 14 residues. CDR3 residues: CAWSVVSVTDAQYF. CDR3 DNA: TGTGCCTGGAGTGTCGTTTCTGTCACAGATGCGCAGTATTTT.

A few counts support this clone. The CDR3 protein is CASSPYLDGYTF. CDR3 nucleotide sequence: TGTGCCAGCAGCCCTTACCTTGATGGCTACACCTTC. The V and J genes are TRBV7-8 and TRBJ1-2; D is unclear. This CDR3 comprises 12 residues. Germline CDR1 and CDR2: SGHVS and FQNEAQ. V dropped 5 bases and J dropped 6 bases, with 10 bases sitting between them.

The chain links TRBV5-1 to TRBJ1-2; D is perhaps TRBD1 (6 bases). In germline, CDR1 is SGHRS, CDR2 YFSETQ. Trimming shortened V by 0 bases and J by 5 bases, and 14 bases separated the two germline ends. The CDR3 has 15 residues. CDR3 in DNA: TGCGCCAGCAGCTTGGCAGCCGGACAGTATTATGGCTACACCTTC. It is translated as CASSLAAGQYYGYTF. Supplemented by reference TRBV5-1 and TRBJ1-2, the full variable domain reads KAGVTQTPRYLIKTRGQQVTLSCSPISGHRSVSWYQQTPGQGLQFLFEYFSETQRNKGNFPGRFSGRQFSNSRSEMNVSTLELGDSALYLCASSLAAGQYYGYTFGSGTRLTVV.

The chain employs TRBV2 and TRBJ1-5; tentatively, D is TRBD1 (5 bases). The CDR3 is 13 amino acids. Germline V gene sequence: CDR1 SNHLY, CDR2 FYNNEI. The germline V and J ends were trimmed by 6 bases and 5 bases, with 11 bases remaining between them. The CDR3 here is CASSSGKDQPQHF. In DNA form, the CDR3 reads TGTGCCAGCAGCTCAGGGAAGGATCAGCCCCAGCATTTT.

The chain joins TRBV19 to TRBJ2-7; maybe TRBD1 (6 bases). Trimming pared 5 bases from V and 2 bases from J, leaving 16 bases between. The CDR3 totals 15 residues. CDR1 LNHDA and CDR2 SQIVND come from the germline V gene (reference sequence). CDR3 bases: TGTGCCAGTAGTCGATACCCGGGACAAGCCTACGAGCAGTACTTC. Protein sequence: CASSRYPGQAYEQYF.

V gene TRBV3-1 (or the pseudogene TRBV3-2) combines with J gene TRBJ2-5, with D perhaps assigned TRBD1 or TRBD2 (5 bases each). Trimming removed 1 base from V and 5 bases from J, with 11 bases in between. CDR1 is LGHDT, CDR2 YNNKEL, per germline (reference sequence). There are 14 residues in the CDR3. The CDR3 bases are TGTGCCAGCAGCCAAGCGGGATGGGGGGAGACCCAGTACTTC. Encoded protein: CASSQAGWGETQYF.

The CDR3 protein is CASSVESGGNQPQHF. The CDR3 DNA is TGTGCCAGCAGTGTCGAAAGTGGCGGCAATCAGCCCCAGCATTTT. The chain uses TRBV6-4 and TRBJ1-5; D is unclear. The CDR3 is 15 amino acids. Germline lookup yields CDR1 MRHNA and CDR2 SNTAGT. V lost 4 bases to trimming and J lost 2 bases, with 12 bases between them.

The chain employs TRBV5-1 and TRBJ2-3; 11 positions match TRBD2. The CDR3 runs to 15 residues. V lost 2 bases to trimming and J lost 4 bases; unmatched junction nucleotides: 3. Per germline, CDR1 SGHRS and CDR2 YFSETQ. This chain's CDR3 is CASSFSGGAPDTQYF. The CDR3 nucleotides are TGCGCCAGCAGCTTTAGCGGGGGGGCACCAGATACGCAGTATTTT.

V and J are TRBV11-2 and TRBJ2-7, with TRBD1 as a possible D gene (5 bases). Looked up from germline, CDR1 is SGHAT and CDR2 is FQNNGV. The CDR3 length is 12 residues. The ends were cut back, 3 bases at V and 6 bases at J, with 9 bases in the middle. The DNA of the CDR3 is TGTGCCAGCAGCTTGGCAGGGCCCGAGCAGTACTTC. Translating gives CASSLAGPEQYF.

The rearrangement links TRBV7-9 to TRBJ1-1, with TRBD1 matching over 7 bases. The CDR3 contains 14 residues. CDR1 and CDR2 (germline): SEHNR, FQNEAQ (reference sequence). Germline trimming cut 5 bases from V and 2 bases from J; bases unmatched to any gene: 5. The CDR3 spells CASSRGTENTEAFF. The CDR3 coding sequence is TGTGCCAGCAGCCGAGGGACAGAAAACACTGAAGCTTTCTTT.

V is TRBV7-2 and J is TRBJ1-3, with D perhaps TRBD1 (5 bases). Trimming left V 5 bases short and J 4 bases short, with 15 bases between. The CDR3 covers 15 residues. The V gene's germline CDR1 is SGHTA and CDR2 FQGNSA. CDR3 region: CASSAGLGRGNTIYF. In DNA, the CDR3 is TGTGCCAGCAGCGCAGGACTGGGACGAGGAAACACCATATATTTT.

There are a few counts of this clone. The chain has TRBV19 and TRBJ2-7; TRBD1 matches 10 bases. With V trimmed by 7 bases and J by 4 bases, 7 bases remained unmatched. Germline V gene sequence: CDR1 LNHDA, CDR2 SQIVND (reference sequence). The CDR3 spans 14 residues. The CDR3 reads CASTPTGGIYEQYF. DNA for the CDR3: TGTGCCAGTACCCCGACAGGGGGCATATACGAGCAGTACTTC.

The chain couples TRBV7-8 to TRBJ2-3; perhaps TRBD1 as D (6 bases). The germline V gene encodes CDR1 SGHVS and CDR2 FQNEAQ. The V and J ends lost 5 bases and 2 bases respectively, with 20 bases between them. This CDR3 has 17 amino acids. CDR3 in amino acids: CASSTSPGEWDTDTQYF. CDR3 nucleotides: TGTGCCAGCAGCACATCCCCAGGGGAGTGGGACACAGATACGCAGTATTTT.

The chain links TRBV5-1 to TRBJ2-5, with TRBD2 identical over 9 bases. Germline CDR1 and CDR2: SGHRS and YFSETQ. With V trimmed by 4 bases and J by 6 bases, 16 bases remained unmatched. The CDR3 runs to 17 residues. CDR3 protein: CASSTSQGSGGQKTQYF. For the CDR3, the DNA is TGCGCCAGCAGCACTAGCCAGGGCAGCGGGGGGCAAAAGACCCAGTACTTC. The full variable domain, in which reference TRBV5-1 and TRBJ2-5 provide the parts outside the CDR3, is KAGVTQTPRYLIKTRGQQVTLSCSPISGHRSVSWYQQTPGQGLQFLFEYFSETQRNKGNFPGRFSGRQFSNSRSEMNVSTLELGDSALYLCASSTSQGSGGQKTQYFGPGTRLLVL.

The rearrangement joins TRBV11-3 to TRBJ2-2; possible D gene TRBD1, 6 bases. The CDR3 loop spans 15 amino acids. V dropped 1 base and J dropped 6 bases, with 12 bases sitting between them. Germline assignment: CDR1 SGHNT and CDR2 YENEEA. This CDR3 reads CASSLGHTGPGELFF. DNA for the CDR3: TGTGCCAGCAGCTTAGGTCACACAGGGCCCGGGGAGCTGTTTTTT.

The chain couples TRBV6-5 to TRBJ2-5; 8 nucleotides line up with TRBD1. J gave up 5 bases and V 11 bases, and 13 bases lay outside the gene matches. Looked up from germline, CDR1 is MNHEY and CDR2 is SVGAGI. The CDR3 is 14 amino acids. The CDR3 region has the DNA TGTGCCGCCCTTCGGACAGGGAGAACGGAGACCCAGTACTTC. Residues: CAALRTGRTETQYF.

The chain uses TRBV7-8 and TRBJ2-3, with D perhaps TRBD1 (6 bases). The V end lost 5 bases, the J end lost 3 bases, and 18 bases lay between the germline ends. The CDR3 consists of 16 residues. Germline loops: CDR1 SGHVS, CDR2 FQNEAQ. CDR3 sequence reads: CASSHSLIQGTDTQYF. DNA of the CDR3: TGTGCCAGCAGCCACTCGCTGATTCAGGGGACAGATACGCAGTATTTT.